This passage covers 12 T cell receptor beta chains from one sample sequenced in a study of blood T cell repertoires in COVID-19. TCRdb keeps only in-frame clones here, not all; method: immunoSEQ multiplex PCR. The sample has fewer than 200,000 clones, 75% to 80% seen once. Sequences were obtained from peripheral blood. The receptors come from a woman aged 45 to 65 with active or convalescent COVID-19.

The V gene is TRBV7-9, the J gene TRBJ1-2, with D maybe TRBD1 (6 bases). Germline CDR1 and CDR2: SEHNR and FQNEAQ (reference sequence). Trimming removed 5 bases at V and 7 bases at J, with 26 bases between. The length of the CDR3 is 17 residues. CDR3 nucleotides: TGTGCCAGCAGCCTCCATAGGACAGAGGGGCATGTCGGTGGCTACACCTTC. Residues: CASSLHRTEGHVGGYTF.

The rearrangement uses TRBV9 and TRBJ1-4; D uncertain. The CDR3 length is 14 residues. V was clipped by 0 bases and J by 7 bases, with 10 bases between them. Germline CDR1 reads SGDLS; CDR2 reads YYNGEE. CDR3 in amino acids: CASSVGQNTEKLFF. The CDR3 DNA reads as TGTGCCAGCAGCGTAGGGCAGAATACTGAAAAACTGTTTTTT.

This chain links TRBV18 with TRBJ2-2; 11 bases are a match to TRBD2. The germline CDR1 and CDR2 sequences are KGHSH and LQKENI. With 3 bases clipped from V and 4 bases from J, the junction kept 7 bases outside the gene matches. CDR3 length equals 17 residues. The CDR3 here is CASSPFSGGAFTGELFF. CDR3 nucleotide sequence: TGTGCCAGCTCACCGTTTAGCGGGGGGGCCTTCACCGGGGAGCTGTTTTTT.

CDR3 in DNA: TGTGCCAGCAGTATAGGGGGCGGGAGGGCGAAAGATGAGCAGTTCTTC. It encodes CASSIGGGRAKDEQFF. The chain recombines TRBV6-2 or TRBV6-3 with TRBJ2-1, with 9 bases lining up with TRBD2. The trim removed 5 bases at V and 8 bases at J, leaving 13 bases unmatched. CDR3 size: 16 residues. Germline CDR1 is MNHEY and CDR2 is SVGEGT.

This sequence joins TRBV2 and TRBJ1-5; D is unclear. The CDR3 has 13 amino acids. CDR1 SNHLY and CDR2 FYNNEI come from the germline V gene. V was clipped by 4 bases and J by 7 bases, with 11 bases between them. The CDR3 nucleotides read TGTGCCAGCAGTGGAGAGGGCTTCCAGCCCCAGCATTTT. Translation gives CASSGEGFQPQHF.

J is TRBJ1-1 and V is TRBV30, with D perhaps matching TRBD1 (5 bases). V was trimmed by 7 bases and J by 0 bases, leaving 15 bases between them. The CDR3 is made up of 14 amino acids. Germline values: CDR1 GTSNPN, CDR2 SVGIG (reference sequence). CDR3 sequence (DNA): TGTGCCTCCAGACAGCCGATCATGAACACTGAAGCTTTCTTT. Encoded protein: CASRQPIMNTEAFF.

J is TRBJ1-2 and V is TRBV12-3 or TRBV12-4; D possibly corresponds to TRBD1 (6 bases). This CDR3 comprises 13 residues. V was cut by 3 bases and J by 2 bases, with 7 bases left in between. The CDR3 nucleotides read TGTGCCAGCAGTTTGGGGACAAACTATGGCTACACCTTC. It encodes CASSLGTNYGYTF.

V is TRBV27 and J is TRBJ2-7; TRBD2 aligns across 10 bases. The CDR3 length is 17 residues. Trimming took 8 bases from V and 2 from J; bases not matched to a gene: 15. Germline-derived CDR1 and CDR2 are MNHEY and SMNVEV (reference sequence). CDR3 region: CASPGLASSGEPYEQYF. CDR3 nucleotide sequence: TGTGCCAGCCCGGGACTAGCGTCATCGGGGGAGCCCTACGAGCAGTACTTC.

The table lists this clone with a count of one. The chain uses TRBV5-5 and TRBJ1-4; 7 bases are a match to TRBD1. Germline lookup yields CDR1 SGHKS and CDR2 YYEKEE (reference sequence). The junction had 11 bases not matched to a gene; V was cut back by 5 bases and J by 7 bases. CDR3 size: 15 residues. CDR3 nucleotides: TGTGCCAGCAGTCGTGGGTCAGGGGGTAGTGAAAAACTGTTTTTT. Encoded protein: CASSRGSGGSEKLFF.

This rearrangement joins TRBV5-1 to TRBJ2-6, with D maybe TRBD2 (5 bases). Between the trimmed V and J ends, which lost 4 bases and 12 bases, there was a span of 14 bases. Germline V gives CDR1 SGHRS, CDR2 YFSETQ. There are 13 residues in the CDR3. Here the CDR3 DNA reads TGCGCCAGCAGCCAGGAGGTGGTAGGCGTCCTGACTTTC. Amino acid sequence: CASSQEVVGVLTF.

The rearrangement links TRBV6-5 to TRBJ1-6, with 7 positions matching TRBD1. The CDR3 spans 15 residues. Germline V gene sequence: CDR1 MNHEY, CDR2 SVGAGI. J gave up 7 bases and V 0 bases, and 3 bases lay outside the gene matches. The CDR3: CASSYSGQPNSPLHF. The CDR3 bases are TGTGCCAGCAGTTACTCGGGACAGCCAAATTCACCCCTCCACTTT.

This chain links TRBV29-1 with TRBJ1-1; D perhaps matches TRBD1 (6 bases). Deletions cut 7 bases from V and 4 bases from J, with 16 bases between. This CDR3 region has 13 residues. Germline CDR1 reads SQVTM; CDR2 reads ANQGSEA. The CDR3 DNA follows: TGCAGCGGGAGAACAGGGTGGGCCACTGAAGCTTTCTTT. Its protein is CSGRTGWATEAFF.